Given below is one T cell receptor (beta chain) in context. The source of the sample is a study of blood T cell repertoires in COVID-19. The wider study: Italy, Spain and the United States were the sources of the convalescent and acute COVID-19 samples. The analysed material was cDNA or gDNA that came from T cells, B-cell-depleted T cells, or PBMCs.

Authors' analysis steps: Nucleated cell number was recorded as an estimate derived from reference gene primer amplification. Data came from immunoSEQ multiplex PCR; TCRdb stores just in-frame clones and leaves some out. V and J calls plus clone size are reproduced from that table; the DNA served to infer D and trimming. The data show roughly 170,000 clones, 70% to 90% seen once. CDR3 length equals 15 residues. V lost 3 bases and J lost 2, with 12 bases in between. Germline assignment: CDR1 SGHTA and CDR2 FQGNSA. The chain employs TRBV7-2 and TRBJ2-3, with D tentatively TRBD2 (6 bases). The sequence was obtained from a man in his 60s who had recovered from COVID-19. The sample consisted of peripheral blood. DNA for the CDR3: TGTGCCAGCAGCTTTCAGGGACTGATCACAGATACGCAGTATTTT. It yields the protein CASSFQGLITDTQYF.